The TCR beta chain described here comes from a study of T cell repertoires in ileal Crohn's disease. Notes on the study in general: Compared with non-smokers, active smokers at surgery showed more clonal expansions.

This clone appeared a single time. Its matching antigen is unknown. V lost 4 bases, J lost 3 bases, and 19 bases lay in between. The V gene's germline CDR1 is MNHNS and CDR2 SASEGT. The CDR3 has 16 amino acids. The time point here: neoterminal ileum biopsy at postoperative endoscopy, about 6 months after surgery. Clones were read by immunoSEQ multiplex PCR, and TCRdb kept only the in-frame ones, dropping some. The table shows about 17,000 clones, with 55% to 85% occurring only once. The sequenced material came from ileal tissue. The receptor was derived from an adult with Crohn's disease. The J gene is TRBJ2-7, the V gene TRBV6-1, with D perhaps matching TRBD1 (6 bases). This CDR3 reads CASSGQEIWGIYEQYF. CDR3 in DNA: TGTGCCAGCAGTGGACAGGAGATTTGGGGAATCTACGAGCAGTACTTC.